The sequence of this T cell receptor beta chain was determined in a study of T cells after yellow fever vaccination. Study-level information: SMART-Seq v4 Ultra Low Input prepared the low-cell-number fractions.

CDR1 SGHTA and CDR2 FQGNSA come from the germline V gene. Trimming shortened V by 4 bases and J by 4 bases, and 16 bases separated the two germline ends. The CDR3 sequence is 15 residues long. Notes on the study in general: At approximately 95% for CD4 and approximately 89% for CD8, most primary-vaccination clones showed up again after the booster. Compared with primary, the secondary response was weaker and peaked at day 5, not 15.

TCRdb analysed the 5' RACE reads with MiXCR anew, one entry per CDR3 protein. The data hold fewer than 150,000 distinct CDR3 sequences, with about 7.8% observed a single time. Comments on this clonotype: Antigen unknown.

This clonotype was obtained from a man between 18 and 35 years old who received the YFV17D yellow fever vaccine. The input for sequencing was CD4+ T cells sorted from PBMCs, taken roughly 47 days after the first yellow fever vaccination. The gene calls are TRBV7-2 and TRBJ1-2; D gene unclear. CDR3 residues: CASSSASGLSYGYTF. CDR3 nucleotides: TGTGCCAGCAGCTCGGCATCGGGCCTCTCCTATGGCTACACCTTC. Together with reference TRBV7-2 and TRBJ1-2, the CDR3 gives the full variable domain: GAGVSQSPSNKVTEKGKDVELRCDPISGHTALYWYRQSLGQGLEFLIYFQGNSAPDKSGLPSDRFSAERTGGSVSTLTIQRTQQEDSAVYLCASSSASGLSYGYTFGSGTRLTVV.